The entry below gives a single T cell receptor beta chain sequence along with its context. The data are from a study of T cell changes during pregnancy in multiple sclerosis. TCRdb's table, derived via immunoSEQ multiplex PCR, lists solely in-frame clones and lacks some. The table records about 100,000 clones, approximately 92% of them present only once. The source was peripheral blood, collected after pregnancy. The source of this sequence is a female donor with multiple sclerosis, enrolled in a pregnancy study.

The CDR3 region is CASSTGGAGNTIYF. The CDR3 DNA follows: TGTGCCAGCAGCACCGGGGGGGCTGGAAACACCATATATTTT. The chain employs TRBV4-2 and TRBJ1-3, with D perhaps matching TRBD1 (5 bases). The CDR3 covers 14 residues. V was shortened by 5 bases and J by 2 bases, with 10 bases between the two germline ends. Germline CDR1 is LGHNA and CDR2 is YNFKEQ.